The 7 T cell receptor beta chains in this list originate from one sample, sequenced in a study of cytomegalovirus exposure and HLA in healthy donors. The PCR used 60 Vbeta and 13 Jbeta primers. Sequencing used immunoSEQ multiplex PCR; TCRdb keeps in-frame clones, though not all of them. The repertoire consists of about 85,000 clones, with over 60% occurring once and the leading ten covering 3.5% to 4.5%. Sequences were obtained from PBMCs. Every receptor here comes from a young man in good health and CMV-seronegative.

This clone was seen only once. The rearrangement joins TRBV19 to TRBJ1-1, with D unresolved. Germline CDR1 and CDR2: LNHDA and SQIVND (reference sequence). This CDR3 has 14 amino acids. V lost 5 bases to trimming and J lost 1 base, with 11 bases between them. The CDR3 is CASSPLTQNTEAFF. DNA for the CDR3: TGTGCCAGTAGTCCCTTGACACAGAACACTGAAGCTTTCTTT.

In this sample, this clone is medium-sized. This rearrangement joins TRBV25-1 to TRBJ1-4; D remains unclear. Trimming shortened V by 4 bases and J by 6 bases, and 6 bases separated the two germline ends. CDR3 size: 12 residues. CDR1 is MGHDK, CDR2 SYGVNS, per germline. The CDR3 DNA follows: TGTGCCAGCAGTGCGGTTTATGAAAAACTGTTTTTT. Amino acid sequence: CASSAVYEKLFF.

The chain combines TRBV4-3 with TRBJ2-1; D possibly corresponds to TRBD2 (6 bases). The V and J ends lost 2 bases and 8 bases respectively, with 16 bases between them. Germline V gene data show CDR1 as LGHNA and CDR2 as YSLEER. CDR3 length: 15 residues. The CDR3 reads CASSQLAAPDYEQFF. In DNA, the CDR3 is TGCGCCAGCAGCCAATTAGCGGCCCCAGACTATGAGCAGTTCTTC.

The chain carries TRBV11-2 and TRBJ2-3, with 9 bases matching TRBD1. CDR3 size: 15 residues. The V segment lost 6 bases and the J segment 1 base; nucleotides outside the gene matches: 5. Germline loops: CDR1 SGHAT, CDR2 FQNNGV. The CDR3 here is CASRTGGSGTDTQYF. Here the CDR3 DNA reads TGTGCCAGCAGAACAGGGGGCTCGGGCACAGATACGCAGTATTTT.

The rearrangement links TRBV7-2 to TRBJ2-4; TRBD1 matches at 9 bases. The CDR3 is 17 amino acids. V trimming: 5 bases; J trimming: 7 bases; junction bases outside the gene matches: 15. CDR1 SGHTA and CDR2 FQGNSA come from the germline V gene. The CDR3 sequence is CASSLGTGRGGGNIQYF. CDR3 DNA: TGTGCCAGCAGCCTTGGGACAGGGAGAGGCGGGGGCAACATTCAGTACTTC.

This clone has just a few counts. The chain employs TRBV9 and TRBJ2-3, with 8 positions matching TRBD1. Trimming cost V 6 bases and J 0 bases; bases outside gene matches: 6. CDR3 length: 15 amino acids. The V gene's germline CDR1 is SGDLS and CDR2 YYNGEE. CDR3 bases: TGTGCCAGCAACAATAGACAGGGGAGCACAGATACGCAGTATTTT. Protein product: CASNNRQGSTDTQYF.

The genes are TRBV5-1 and TRBJ2-7; TRBD2 matches 9 bases. CDR3 length: 14 amino acids. With 7 bases clipped from V and 6 bases from J, the junction kept 11 bases outside the gene matches. CDR1 is SGHRS and CDR2 is YFSETQ in the germline V gene. In DNA form, the CDR3 reads TGCGCCAGCCGCCTGACTAGCGGAATAACCGAGCAGTACTTC. It yields the protein CASRLTSGITEQYF.